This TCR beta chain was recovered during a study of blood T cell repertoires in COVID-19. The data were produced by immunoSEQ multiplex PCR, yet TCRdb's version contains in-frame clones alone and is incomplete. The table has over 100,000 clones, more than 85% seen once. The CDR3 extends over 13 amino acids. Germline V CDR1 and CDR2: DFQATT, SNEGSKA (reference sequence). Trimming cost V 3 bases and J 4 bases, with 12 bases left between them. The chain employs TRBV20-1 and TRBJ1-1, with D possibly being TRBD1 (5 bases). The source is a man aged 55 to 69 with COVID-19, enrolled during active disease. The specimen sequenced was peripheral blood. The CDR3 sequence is CSASVPGPTEAFF. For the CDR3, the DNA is TGCAGTGCTAGTGTTCCAGGGCCCACTGAAGCTTTCTTT.